One sample yielded the 21 T cell receptor beta chains listed below, sequenced in a study of shared clonotypes between healthy human individuals. Sequenced by immunoSEQ multiplex PCR; TCRdb stores in-frame clones only, minus some. The sample has approximately 710,000 clones; 80% to 95% are singletons. Sequenced: memory CD8+ T cells from PBMCs. Indicated subset: CD45RO+ cells pooled with CCR7-negative TemRA cells. Source of these receptors: a man aged 18 to 35 in good health. Some clones in this sample may be carry-over from other donors' samples.

J is TRBJ2-7 and V is TRBV5-1; D unresolved. CDR1 and CDR2 from the germline V gene are SGHRS and YFSETQ. Trimming cost V 0 bases and J 5 bases, with 9 bases left between them. The CDR3 extends over 13 amino acids. The CDR3 is CASSLDQPHEQYF. The CDR3 DNA reads as TGCGCCAGCAGCTTGGATCAACCGCACGAGCAGTACTTC.

The V call is TRBV27, the J call TRBJ2-3; D is uncertain. CDR3 size: 13 residues. V was pared by 4 bases and J by 6 bases, with 11 bases between. Germline V gene data show CDR1 as MNHEY and CDR2 as SMNVEV (reference sequence). The CDR3 nucleotides are TGTGCCAGCAGTTCCCATAGTTGGGATACGCAGTATTTT. It yields the protein CASSSHSWDTQYF.

In its sample, this clone was seen a few times. The chain has TRBV14 and TRBJ1-1, with a weak D call TRBD1 (5 bases). Germline V gene data show CDR1 as SGHDN and CDR2 as FVKESK. V dropped 1 base and J dropped 5 bases, with 8 bases sitting between them. This CDR3 is 13 amino acids long. The CDR3 DNA reads TGTGCCAGCAGCCAAGCAGGGTGGACTGAAGCTTTCTTT. Translation gives CASSQAGWTEAFF.

J is TRBJ2-2 and V is TRBV2; 12 positions match TRBD1. The CDR3 sequence is 14 residues long. The ends lost 8 bases at V and 5 bases at J; junction bases unmatched: 3. The germline V gene encodes CDR1 SNHLY and CDR2 FYNNEI. The CDR3 DNA reads as TGTGCCAGCGGGGGACAGGGGGCAACCGGGGAGCTGTTTTTT. Its translation is CASGGQGATGELFF.

On this clone itself: A read error may account for a junction end that differs from germline. The chain joins TRBV27 to TRBJ2-5, with a possible D match to TRBD2 (7 bases). Looked up from germline, CDR1 is MNHEY and CDR2 is SMNVEV (reference sequence). The CDR3 consists of 13 residues. CDR3 sequence: CASSWGGGETQYF. The CDR3 DNA sequence: TGTGCCAGTAGTTGGGGAGGGGGAGAGACCCAGTACTTC.

The chain has TRBV16 and TRBJ1-5; TRBD1 might be the D (5 bases). V gave up 5 bases and J gave up 0 bases, with 8 bases separating them. The CDR3 runs to 14 residues. The germline V gene encodes CDR1 KGHSY and CDR2 FQNENV. The CDR3 bases are TGTGCCAGCAGCAAACAGGTTAGCAATCAGCCCCAGCATTTT. Encoded protein: CASSKQVSNQPQHF.

This chain connects TRBV7-9 to TRBJ2-5; D gene ambiguous. With 1 base removed from V and 2 bases from J, the gap between germline ends came to 5 bases. Germline CDR1 and CDR2: SEHNR and FQNEAQ (reference sequence). The CDR3 loop spans 13 amino acids. The CDR3 loop reads CASSLVQQETQYF. The CDR3 region has the DNA TGTGCCAGCAGCTTAGTCCAGCAAGAGACCCAGTACTTC.

This sequence joins TRBV7-7 and TRBJ2-1; D is unclear. The CDR3 is made up of 13 amino acids. CDR1 SSHAT and CDR2 FNYEAQ come from the germline V gene (reference sequence). Trimming removed 4 bases from V and 8 bases from J, with 12 bases in between. Here the CDR3 DNA reads TGTGCCAGCAGCTCCTTTCTCCGGGATGAGCAGTTCTTC. Its protein product is CASSSFLRDEQFF.

The chain joins TRBV15 to TRBJ2-1, with D perhaps TRBD1 (5 bases). In germline, CDR1 is LNHNV, CDR2 YYDKDF (reference sequence). Trimming took off 7 bases at V and 10 bases at J, with 14 bases between the two ends. The CDR3 consists of 12 residues. CDR3 sequence: CATIGQGSEQFF. As DNA, the CDR3 is TGTGCCACCATAGGCCAGGGTTCGGAGCAGTTCTTC.

This chain links TRBV29-1 with TRBJ2-1, with D perhaps matching TRBD1 or TRBD2 (5 bases each). Germline values: CDR1 SQVTM, CDR2 ANQGSEA. The V and J ends lost 7 bases and 6 bases respectively, with 16 bases between them. The CDR3 spans 13 residues. The CDR3 nucleotides are TGCAGCGCCCGAGGGGTCCCTACCAATGAGCAGTTCTTC. Translated, it gives CSARGVPTNEQFF.

The chain has TRBV9 and TRBJ1-4; 9 nucleotides line up with TRBD1. Germline assignment: CDR1 SGDLS and CDR2 YYNGEE. The V and J ends lost 3 bases and 8 bases, in that order; junction bases with no gene match: 5. This CDR3 spans 14 amino acids. In DNA form, the CDR3 reads TGTGCCAGCAGCGGGGGACAGGGTCGGGAAAAACTGTTTTTT. Protein product: CASSGGQGREKLFF.

Regarding this clone: Other DNA sequences of this sample code for an identical CDR3. The rearrangement uses TRBV20-1 and TRBJ2-1, with D perhaps matching TRBD2 (5 bases). CDR3 length: 11 amino acids. Germline V CDR1 and CDR2: DFQATT, SNEGSKA (reference sequence). The V and J ends lost 2 bases and 7 bases respectively, with 6 bases between them. CDR3 DNA sequence: TGCAGTGCTAGACTAGCAAATGAGCAGTTCTTC. Amino acids: CSARLANEQFF.

The count of this clone is one. The rearrangement links TRBV14 to TRBJ2-1; 11 bases align to TRBD2. V shed 1 base and J 6 bases; nucleotides not matched to a gene: 11. CDR3 length equals 18 residues. CDR1 and CDR2 (germline): SGHDN, FVKESK. The CDR3 sequence is CASSQGLAGGLIGNEQFF. CDR3 nucleotides: TGTGCCAGCAGCCAAGGTCTAGCGGGAGGCCTCATCGGCAATGAGCAGTTCTTC.

This chain uses TRBV9 with TRBJ1-1; D perhaps matches TRBD1 (5 bases). The CDR3 runs to 13 residues. Trimming stripped 3 bases from V and 5 bases from J, with 11 bases between. CDR1 and CDR2 from the germline V gene are SGDLS and YYNGEE. CDR3 sequence reads: CASSAAEGTEAFF. In nucleotides, the CDR3 is TGTGCCAGCAGCGCAGCTGAGGGGACTGAAGCTTTCTTT.

This clone appeared a few times. This chain joins TRBV14 and TRBJ1-1; the D is unclear. V was cut by 5 bases and J by 0 bases, with 10 bases left in between. CDR3 length: 14 amino acids. CDR1 is SGHDN and CDR2 is FVKESK in the germline V gene. The chain's CDR3 is CASSAPRLNTEAFF. The CDR3 DNA reads as TGTGCCAGCAGCGCCCCGCGTTTGAACACTGAAGCTTTCTTT.

The chain is built from TRBV29-1 and TRBJ1-2; no clear D. Germline loops: CDR1 SQVTM, CDR2 ANQGSEA. The CDR3 has 12 residues. Between the trimmed V and J ends, which lost 7 bases and 8 bases, there was a span of 17 bases. The CDR3: CSAVGLAGGYTF. The DNA of the CDR3 is TGCAGCGCCGTTGGGTTGGCGGGGGGCTACACCTTC.

V is TRBV6-1 and J is TRBJ2-5; 10 positions agree with TRBD2. This CDR3 has 15 amino acids. From germline, CDR1 is MNHNS and CDR2 SASEGT. Trimming removed 6 bases from V and 3 bases from J; junction bases left unmatched: 7. The CDR3, as DNA: TGTGCCAGCAGCCACGGACTAGCGGTGGAAGAGACCCAGTACTTC. Translation: CASSHGLAVEETQYF.

This clone has only one observation. The chain has TRBV13 and TRBJ1-1; 7 bases map to TRBD1. The CDR3 contains 15 residues. Germline CDR1 and CDR2: PRHDT and FYEKMQ (reference sequence). The V segment lost 6 bases and the J segment 3 bases; nucleotides outside the gene matches: 10. DNA for the CDR3: TGTGCCAGCAGGGATCAACAGGGGTGGGACACTGAAGCTTTCTTT. This translates into CASRDQQGWDTEAFF.

This sequence joins TRBV25-1 and TRBJ2-1; 8 bases are shared with TRBD1. J was trimmed by 6 bases and V by 2 bases; bases with no gene match: 3. From germline, CDR1 is MGHDK and CDR2 SYGVNS. The CDR3 has 14 residues. This CDR3 is CASSEQGAFNEQFF. In nucleotides, the CDR3 is TGTGCCAGCAGTGAACAGGGGGCCTTCAATGAGCAGTTCTTC.

J is TRBJ2-1 and V is TRBV5-6; 10 nucleotides agree with TRBD2. The V and J ends lost 4 bases and 0 bases, in that order; junction bases with no gene match: 13. This CDR3 spans 19 amino acids. Looked up from germline, CDR1 is SGHDT and CDR2 is YYEEEE. In DNA, the CDR3 is TGTGCCAGCAGCCCGGAGATCCGGACTAGCGGTAGCTCCTACAATGAGCAGTTCTTC. It codes for CASSPEIRTSGSSYNEQFF.

The CDR3 nucleotides read TGTGCCAGCTTCCAGGGTCCCTACGAGCAGTACTTC. It specifies CASFQGPYEQYF. V usage is TRBV2 and J usage is TRBJ2-7; maybe TRBD1 (5 bases). Germline V gives CDR1 SNHLY, CDR2 FYNNEI. V was shortened by 8 bases and J by 2 bases, with 10 bases between the two germline ends. The CDR3 spans 12 residues.